The TCR beta chain described here comes from a study of T-cell reconstitution after alpha-beta-depleted transplantation in children (dated by TCRdb to 2016 to 2017). Background on the whole study: The study quantitatively tracked T-cell immune reconstitution after TCRalphabeta/CD19-depleted allogeneic hematopoietic cell transplantation in children using TCR repertoire profiling.

Library method: PCR. Sequencing was performed on an Illumina HiSeq 2500. Molecular barcoding was employed in the preparation of TCR libraries, with unique molecular identifiers being used to normalize TCRbeta repertoire quantification. The raw public reads went through TCRdb reprocessing: fastp at Q25, MiXCR clone calling, in-frame beta chains kept. CDR3 protein sequences are deduplicated, and each keeps its most common genes and DNA. The sample records some 590,000 distinct CDR3 sequences, roughly a tenth of which are singletons. The ten top clones hold about 4.2% of the sample. This clonotype was counted a few times. The antigen it recognizes is unknown. One base away there is no much larger clone; base qualities are not given. The CDR3 covers 15 residues, taking in both the cysteine and the phenylalanine. Kept here is only the CDR3 DNA, which spans 45 bases and is read in frame from base 1. V lost 5 bases and J lost 2 bases, and the count of bases not matched to a germline gene is 4. In the germline V gene, CDR1 corresponds to SGHRS and CDR2 to YFSETQ.

The TCR comes from a human donor who donated a stem cell graft to a child with acute myeloid leukemia. The chain is assembled from TRBV5-1 and TRBJ2-5; TRBD2 aligns with 12 central bases. Sample: PBMCs from the stem cell graft donor, taken from the stem cell graft. The CDR3 amino acid sequence is: CASRWTSGNQETQYF. The sequenced DNA is TGCGCCAGCAGATGGACTAGCGGGAATCAAGAGACCCAGTACTTC.